This entry lists 21 T cell receptor beta chains sequenced from one sample in a study of shared clonotypes between healthy human individuals. Profiling relied on immunoSEQ multiplex PCR, and the TCRdb table lists in-frame clones only, not all of them. The table shows hundreds of thousands of clones, with 92% occurring only once. CD45RO-negative cells were positively selected for CCR7, leaving out terminally differentiated effector memory CD45RA+ cells. Sequencing was carried out using naive CD8+ T cells sorted from blood. The receptor set was obtained from a man aged 25 to 40 in good health.

The genes are TRBV29-1 and TRBJ2-2; TRBD2 aligns across 7 bases. The CDR3 is 13 amino acids. V was pared by 4 bases and J by 4 bases, with 3 bases of the junction left unmatched. Per the germline V gene, CDR1 is SQVTM and CDR2 is ANQGSEA. CDR3 sequence: CSVVSSGTGELFF. Here the CDR3 DNA reads TGCAGCGTTGTATCTAGCGGCACCGGGGAGCTGTTTTTT.

The V and J genes are TRBV14 and TRBJ1-5; D gene uncertain. V lost 6 bases, J lost 10 bases, and 16 bases lay in between. The CDR3 is made up of 13 amino acids. Germline V gives CDR1 SGHDN, CDR2 FVKESK. CDR3 loop: CASSPTAAGPQHF. The DNA for the CDR3 is TGTGCCAGCAGTCCTACCGCAGCTGGTCCCCAGCATTTT.

The chain uses TRBV7-2 and TRBJ2-2, with 8 bases that match TRBD2. The V and J ends lost 5 bases and 1 base, in that order; junction bases with no gene match: 12. Looked up from germline, CDR1 is SGHTA and CDR2 is FQGNSA. The CDR3 sequence is 18 residues long. In nucleotides, the CDR3 is TGTGCCAGCAGCCCAATCCCGGCTAGCGGGCAGAACACCGGGGAGCTGTTTTTT. Its translation: CASSPIPASGQNTGELFF.

This clone was counted a single time. The chain recombines TRBV30 with TRBJ2-7, with 7 bases matching TRBD1. Germline CDR1 is GTSNPN and CDR2 is SVGIG (reference sequence). Losses at the gene ends were 0 bases for V and 3 bases for J; bases not matched to a gene: 2. This CDR3 comprises 13 residues. The CDR3 DNA sequence: TGTGCCTGGAGTGTAGACAGGGACTACGAGCAGTACTTC. Its translation: CAWSVDRDYEQYF. The variable domain in full, completed from reference TRBV30 and TRBJ2-7, reads SQTIHQWPATLVQPVGSPLSLECTVEGTSNPNLYWYRQAAGRGLQLLFYSVGIGQISSEVPQNLSASRPQDRQFILSSKKLLLSDSGFYLCAWSVDRDYEQYFGPGTRLTVT.

For this clone: Just one base apart from a much larger clone, this may be a read error. The rearrangement uses TRBV27 and TRBJ2-1; unclear D gene. Germline CDR1 reads MNHEY; CDR2 reads SMNVEV (reference sequence). The CDR3 covers 12 residues. V was cut by 1 base and J by 8 bases, with 6 bases left in between. This CDR3 reads CASSLLGHEQFF. The DNA of the CDR3 is TGTGCCAGCAGTTTATTGGGCCATGAGCAGTTCTTC.

V usage is TRBV15 and J usage is TRBJ2-3; D not resolved. In germline, CDR1 is LNHNV, CDR2 YYDKDF (reference sequence). This CDR3 spans 15 amino acids. Between the trimmed V and J ends, which lost 1 base and 0 bases, there was a span of 8 bases. CDR3 region: CATSRAAASTDTQYF. CDR3 in DNA: TGTGCCACCAGCAGAGCGGCGGCAAGCACAGATACGCAGTATTTT.

The J gene is TRBJ2-7, the V gene TRBV15; either TRBD1 or TRBD2 may fit D (6 bases each). Looked up from germline, CDR1 is LNHNV and CDR2 is YYDKDF (reference sequence). The CDR3 totals 16 residues. V shed 0 bases and J shed 3 bases, with 15 bases lying between them. DNA for the CDR3: TGTGCCACCAGCAGAGATCGTAGCGAGGGGGGCTACGAGCAGTACTTC. As protein: CATSRDRSEGGYEQYF.

The chain carries TRBV6-5 and TRBJ1-1, with D possibly being TRBD1 (5 bases). Germline V gives CDR1 MNHEY, CDR2 SVGAGI. V lost 6 bases and J 5 bases, leaving 16 bases between the germline ends. The CDR3 runs to 14 residues. CDR3 nucleotide sequence: TGTGCCAGCAGCCCGAATTCGGGGGTAACTGAAGCTTTCTTT. It codes for CASSPNSGVTEAFF.

This clone was seen only once. The rearrangement links TRBV29-1 to TRBJ2-2; 8 nucleotides line up with TRBD1. The germline V gene encodes CDR1 SQVTM and CDR2 ANQGSEA. Unmatched junction bases numbered 8, after V lost 5 bases and J lost 0 bases. CDR3 length: 16 residues. CDR3 protein: CSVTPGQVANTGELFF. The CDR3 DNA reads as TGCAGCGTTACCCCGGGACAGGTTGCGAACACCGGGGAGCTGTTTTTT.

This clone showed up just a few times. This chain links TRBV5-8 with TRBJ2-7, with unresolved D. V was pared by 3 bases and J by 1 base, with 11 bases between. This CDR3 contains 14 residues. Germline V gives CDR1 SGHTS, CDR2 YDEGEE. This CDR3 reads CASSYMAGSYEQYF. In nucleotides, the CDR3 is TGTGCCAGCAGCTACATGGCAGGATCCTACGAGCAGTACTTC.

The V gene is TRBV7-8, the J gene TRBJ2-1, with D perhaps matching TRBD2 (5 bases). This CDR3 contains 15 residues. Germline values: CDR1 SGHVS, CDR2 FQNEAQ. Between the trimmed V and J ends, which lost 5 bases and 3 bases, there was a span of 14 bases. The CDR3 sequence is CASSSKGVLYNEQFF. The CDR3 DNA reads as TGTGCCAGCAGCAGTAAGGGAGTCCTCTACAATGAGCAGTTCTTC.

The chain combines TRBV11-3 with TRBJ1-1; 9 bases map to TRBD1. Germline assignment: CDR1 SGHNT and CDR2 YENEEA. The CDR3 runs to 16 residues. V gave up 5 bases and J gave up 0 bases; unmatched junction bases: 7. CDR3 protein: CASSPGTGNMNTEAFF. DNA of the CDR3: TGTGCCAGCAGCCCTGGGACAGGGAACATGAACACTGAAGCTTTCTTT.

This rearrangement joins TRBV27 to TRBJ2-3; D assignment may be TRBD1 or TRBD2 (5 bases each). Germline assignment: CDR1 MNHEY and CDR2 SMNVEV (reference sequence). Trimming stripped 3 bases from V and 7 bases from J, with 26 bases between. There are 18 residues in the CDR3. The CDR3: CASSFLRSSGAASNTQYF. CDR3 bases: TGTGCCAGCAGTTTTCTTCGTTCCTCCGGGGCCGCCTCCAATACGCAGTATTTT.

With respect to this clone: Other DNA sequences in this sample translate to the same CDR3. The chain is built from TRBV7-9 and TRBJ2-1, with D tentatively TRBD2 (5 bases). Germline loops: CDR1 SEHNR, CDR2 FQNEAQ (reference sequence). This CDR3 comprises 16 residues. With 4 bases removed from V and 2 bases from J, the gap between germline ends came to 15 bases. The chain's CDR3 is CASSSNPGYPYNEQFF. For the CDR3, the DNA is TGTGCCAGCAGCTCTAACCCGGGATACCCCTACAATGAGCAGTTCTTC.

The J gene is TRBJ2-1, the V gene TRBV2, with unresolved D. The germline V gene encodes CDR1 SNHLY and CDR2 FYNNEI. V gave up 2 bases and J gave up 2 bases, with 7 bases separating them. The CDR3 runs 14 residues. The CDR3 DNA is TGTGCCAGCAGTGAAATGGCGGCCTACAATGAGCAGTTCTTC. Translation: CASSEMAAYNEQFF.

This chain joins TRBV7-9 and TRBJ2-5, with D possibly being TRBD1 (6 bases). CDR1 is SEHNR and CDR2 is FQNEAQ in the germline V gene (reference sequence). The germline V and J ends were trimmed by 1 base and 2 bases, with 11 bases remaining between them. CDR3 size: 15 residues. CDR3 protein: CASSLVGTGQETQYF. CDR3 sequence (DNA): TGTGCCAGCAGCTTAGTAGGTACAGGGCAAGAGACCCAGTACTTC.

This clone was seen once. The J gene is TRBJ2-3, the V gene TRBV28; tentatively, D is TRBD2 (5 bases). This CDR3 has 19 residues. Germline V gives CDR1 MDHEN, CDR2 SYDVKM. V was pared by 3 bases and J by 4 bases, with 26 bases between. CDR3 in DNA: TGTGCCAGCAGTTTTTCAGCGGTGATAATGGTTAAAGATGCAGATACGCAGTATTTT. Its translation is CASSFSAVIMVKDADTQYF.

The chain recombines TRBV14 with TRBJ2-7; a possible D gene is TRBD2 (6 bases). V dropped 1 base and J dropped 2 bases, with 12 bases sitting between them. This CDR3 spans 15 amino acids. The germline gives CDR1 SGHDN, CDR2 FVKESK. The CDR3 DNA reads as TGTGCCAGCAGCCAAGTCCGCGGGATGGCCTACGAGCAGTACTTC. Amino acid sequence: CASSQVRGMAYEQYF.

This sequence joins TRBV5-1 and TRBJ2-7, with D tentatively TRBD1 (6 bases). The germline gives CDR1 SGHRS, CDR2 YFSETQ. V lost 0 bases, J lost 5 bases, and 12 bases lay in between. This CDR3 comprises 14 residues. CDR3 nucleotides: TGCGCCAGCAGCTTGGACAGGGTGGCTGACGAGCAGTACTTC. This codes for CASSLDRVADEQYF.

In this sample, this clone turned up once. The chain has TRBV7-9 and TRBJ2-3, with 9 bases matching TRBD1. The germline gives CDR1 SEHNR, CDR2 FQNEAQ (reference sequence). Trimming cost V 5 bases and J 4 bases; bases outside gene matches: 4. This CDR3 is built from 14 residues. This CDR3 is CASSPRTGADTQYF. CDR3 DNA: TGTGCCAGCAGCCCGCGGACAGGGGCAGATACGCAGTATTTT.

The chain has TRBV4-1 and TRBJ2-1; 7 bases are a match to TRBD2. Germline CDR1 and CDR2: MGHRA and YSYEKL. The CDR3 spans 16 residues. Unmatched junction bases numbered 5, after V lost 0 bases and J lost 3 bases. The CDR3 reads CASSQERGLVYNEQFF. In nucleotides, the CDR3 is TGCGCCAGCAGCCAAGAAAGAGGACTAGTCTACAATGAGCAGTTCTTC.